One and the same sample provided the 11 T cell receptor beta chains below, sequenced in a study of vaccination and CD4 T cells after COVID-19. Sequence data for DNA of cultured CD4+ T cells were generated by the Oncomine TCR Beta short-read assay. A single record per CDR3 protein comes from TCRdb applying MiXCR to the PCR reads. The table includes approximately 16,000 distinct CDR3 sequences, roughly 22% detected once. Treatment described: roughly ten-day PBMC culture with coronavirus spike peptide pools or control peptides (ViraFEST assay). These receptors' antigens are unknown. The input for sequencing was CD4+ T cells from blood, cultured in vitro, taken before SARS-CoV-2 vaccination. Every receptor here comes from a human donor who received a COVID-19 vaccine.

Judged by abundance, this clonotype is medium-sized (0.01 to 0.1%). This chain uses TRBV7-9 with TRBJ1-1; D may be TRBD1 (5 bases). Germline V gene data show CDR1 as SEHNR and CDR2 as FQNEAQ (reference sequence). V was pared by 3 bases and J by 4 bases, with 12 bases between. CDR3 size: 14 residues. CDR3: CASSFFEGPTEAFF. In DNA form, the CDR3 reads TGTGCCAGCAGCTTCTTTGAGGGGCCCACTGAAGCTTTCTTT.

The chain uses TRBV28 and TRBJ1-2; D is perhaps TRBD1 (6 bases). The V and J ends lost 4 bases and 6 bases respectively, with 15 bases between them. The germline CDR1 and CDR2 sequences are MDHEN and SYDVKM. The CDR3 has 14 residues. Written as DNA, the CDR3 is TGTGCCAGCAGTTCTATTTCCAGGGGTAATGGCTACACCTTC. As protein: CASSSISRGNGYTF.

The CDR3 region is CASSLSTGRNQPQHF. The DNA for the CDR3 is TGTGCCAGCAGTTTATCGACGGGGAGGAATCAGCCCCAGCATTTT. The chain links TRBV27 to TRBJ1-5; D is uncertain. Trimming took 0 bases from V and 4 from J, leaving 10 bases between them. Germline CDR1 reads MNHEY; CDR2 reads SMNVEV (reference sequence). The CDR3 length is 15 residues.

This sequence joins TRBV12-3 or TRBV12-4 and TRBJ1-3, with unresolved D. Trimming removed 8 bases at V and 2 bases at J, with 10 bases between. The CDR3 contains 13 residues. CDR3 DNA: TGTGCCAGCCTGAGATCAGCTGGAAACACCATATATTTT. Protein: CASLRSAGNTIYF.

This clonotype was observed a handful of times. This sequence joins TRBV10-3 and TRBJ2-2; D is unclear. The V and J ends lost 3 bases and 1 base respectively, with 12 bases between them. Per the germline V gene, CDR1 is ENHRY and CDR2 is SYGVKD. The CDR3 loop spans 16 amino acids. Here the CDR3 DNA reads TGTGCCATCAGTGATCCCGGATCTCGGAACACCGGGGAGCTGTTTTTT. Protein product: CAISDPGSRNTGELFF.

This clonotype showed up just a few times. The V gene is TRBV2, the J gene TRBJ1-2; perhaps TRBD1 as D (6 bases). Germline assignment: CDR1 SNHLY and CDR2 FYNNEI. Trimming stripped 4 bases from V and 5 bases from J, with 14 bases between. The CDR3 has 14 amino acids. The chain's CDR3 is CASSAVRGVYGYTF. The DNA of the CDR3 is TGTGCCAGCAGTGCGGTCAGGGGAGTGTATGGCTACACCTTC.

This clonotype was counted only a few times. The chain has TRBV19 and TRBJ2-7; TRBD2 matches at 7 bases. This CDR3 is 15 amino acids long. Germline V gene sequence: CDR1 LNHDA, CDR2 SQIVND (reference sequence). V dropped 6 bases and J dropped 1; count of bases not matched to a gene: 9. The CDR3 region has the DNA TGTGCCAGTAGCGTGACCGGGACTACATCCTACGAGCAGTACTTC. Its translation: CASSVTGTTSYEQYF.

The chain is built from TRBV6-5 and TRBJ2-1, with D possibly TRBD2 on 5 matching bases. The CDR3 has 15 residues. Germline V gene sequence: CDR1 MNHEY, CDR2 SVGAGI. V was shortened by 2 bases and J by 3 bases, with 11 bases between the two germline ends. CDR3 loop: CASSYGLPGYNEQFF. The CDR3 DNA sequence: TGTGCCAGCAGTTACGGACTTCCCGGCTACAATGAGCAGTTCTTC.

By sample share, this clonotype is medium-sized. The chain is built from TRBV7-8 and TRBJ1-2; 10 nucleotides line up with TRBD1. The CDR3 runs to 20 residues. Germline V gives CDR1 SGHVS, CDR2 FQNEAQ. Trimming removed 3 bases from V and 4 bases from J; junction bases left unmatched: 20. The CDR3 is CASSFSYVEGQGTDFYGYTF. The CDR3 region has the DNA TGTGCCAGCAGCTTCTCCTACGTCGAGGGACAGGGGACGGATTTCTATGGCTACACCTTC.

This rearrangement joins TRBV5-1 to TRBJ2-5; 7 bases are shared with TRBD2. CDR1 SGHRS and CDR2 YFSETQ come from the germline V gene. The CDR3 is 14 amino acids. V dropped 2 bases and J dropped 5; count of bases not matched to a gene: 6. CDR3 loop: CASSLLAGVETQYF. The DNA for the CDR3 is TGCGCCAGCAGCTTACTTGCGGGGGTTGAGACCCAGTACTTC.

CDR3 nucleotide sequence: TGTGCCAGCAGCGCTCCAGGGGGCATCGATACGCAGTATTTT. As protein: CASSAPGGIDTQYF. V and J are TRBV11-3 and TRBJ2-3; 8 nucleotides match TRBD1. The germline gives CDR1 SGHNT, CDR2 YENEEA. V lost 5 bases and J lost 6; bases outside the gene matches: 7. The CDR3 is made up of 14 amino acids. The complete variable domain, with remaining parts taken from reference TRBV11-3 and TRBJ2-3, reads EAGVVQSPRYKIIEKKQPVAFWCNPISGHNTLYWYLQNLGQGPELLIRYENEEAVDDSQLPKDRFSAERLKGVDSTLKIQPAELGDSAVYLCASSAPGGIDTQYFGPGTRLTVL.